The entry below describes one T cell receptor (beta chain). This clonotype was found a few times. It lacks a known antigen. There are no base qualities to consult, and no much larger clone falls within one base. The data were obtained in a study of T cells in Graves' hyperthyroidism and ophthalmopathy (dated by TCRdb to the late 2010s). With regard to the full study: Peripheral blood was collected at initial diagnosis, before any treatment. Once sampling was done, hyperthyroidism patients were given methimazole at a starting dose of 30 mg daily, whereas ophthalmopathy patients were given high-dose intravenous methylprednisolone. The 85 to 100 discovery patients were randomly split 7:3 into training and test sets. The study also compared thyroid tissue and blood T-cell repertoires from a handful of Graves' hyperthyroidism patients. According to the paper, TCR Vbeta CDR3 sequencing was carried out on about 140 peripheral blood samples, which came from 40 to 45 ophthalmopathy, around 74 hyperthyroidism and some 17 progressor patients. TCR V-J signatures able to tell the groups apart were searched for in a discovery cohort of 100 or so patients, of whom roughly 42 had Graves' ophthalmopathy and 55 to 60 had stable Graves' hyperthyroidism. Whether ophthalmopathy could be predicted prospectively was tested in an independent validation cohort made up of roughly 20 hyperthyroidism patients plus 17 patients who later progressed to ophthalmopathy. Beyond this particular receptor, the publication reports: During validation, the model predicted progression to ophthalmopathy a median of roughly six months ahead of onset, with around 71% sensitivity and more than 72% specificity. A model built on a 13 V-J signature distinguished ophthalmopathy from stable hyperthyroidism, reaching about 88% sensitivity and 81.08% specificity in cross-validation and 80%/75% in testing. No statistical method was used to set the sample size in advance, and investigators knew the group allocation. Most expanded thyroid clonotypes (frequency above 0.001) were also found in blood, which suggests that blood repertoires may mirror thyroid immune responses.

The TCR beta CDR3 regions were amplified from the RNA transcripts. The TCR CDR3 was subjected to a first round of RT-PCR using the HTBI primer set and the Qiagen OneStep RT-PCR kit. A second multiplex PCR round built the libraries, followed by size selection and purification. Sequencing of the libraries was done on an Illumina HiSeq2000 using paired-end 100 bp reads. In the original analysis: SOAPnuke was used to process the raw data, removing reads that contained adapters or uncalled bases, had a mean Phred below 15, or lacked an exact match to the constant primer or identifier. High-quality paired reads were merged using COPE v1.2.5, and each unique nucleotide sequence was defined as a clonotype. Clonotypes were aligned to IMGT TRBV, TRBD and TRBJ reference segments using MiTCR v1.1. The analysis included only V-J combinations with a frequency above 0.0001, which together covered more than 98% of the repertoires. A TCS score was defined as the ratio between F50 (clonal expansion) and ExV (chaos), using BLOSUM62-based TCRdist between CDR3 peptides within each V-J. Welch's t-statistics and random forest reduced 500 to 550 V-J features to 10 to 15, which were used in a naive Bayes classifier (R e1071). The similarity between thyroid and blood repertoires was quantified using the Morisita-Horn index. TCRdb trimmed the raw reads at Q25, called clones with MiXCR and kept productive beta chains. Entries that share a CDR3 protein sequence are merged under the most common genes and DNA. TCRdb's processing, not the authors' own work, is the source of the V and J calls. The sample table records over 700,000 distinct CDR3 sequences; 38% of these occur just once. Approximately 10% of the sample is in the top ten clones.

The CDR3 numbers 14 residues from cysteine through phenylalanine. CDR3 DNA only is kept here, 42 bases in frame from base 1. Trimming takes 6 bases off V and 5 bases off J; junction bases not matched to a gene: 9. The germline V gene encodes CDR1 SGHAT and CDR2 FQNNGV. Stable Graves' hyperthyroidism was defined as the absence of progression to ophthalmopathy over 18 months of follow-up. Hyperthyroidism patients were newly diagnosed, had a disease duration of under 2 months, and were aged 18 to 65 years. Patients with uncontrolled infections, other autoimmune diseases, pregnancy or lactation were excluded. Clinical symptoms, serum thyroxine and TRAb, thyroid ultrasound, and orbital computed tomography formed the basis for the diagnoses. PBMCs were separated from over 9 ml of fresh peripheral blood using Ficoll-Paque density gradient centrifugation. Trizol reagent was used to extract total RNA, and RNA quality was then checked on an Agilent 2100 Bioanalyzer.

The sequenced material came from blood. This receptor was taken from a man aged 18 to 29 with Graves' hyperthyroidism. The rearranged segments are TRBV11-2 and TRBJ1-2; the central 7 bases match TRBD1. The CDR3 protein: CASRPADRAYGYTF. At the DNA level, the sequence is TGTGCCAGCAGACCCGCCGACAGGGCTTATGGCTACACCTTC.